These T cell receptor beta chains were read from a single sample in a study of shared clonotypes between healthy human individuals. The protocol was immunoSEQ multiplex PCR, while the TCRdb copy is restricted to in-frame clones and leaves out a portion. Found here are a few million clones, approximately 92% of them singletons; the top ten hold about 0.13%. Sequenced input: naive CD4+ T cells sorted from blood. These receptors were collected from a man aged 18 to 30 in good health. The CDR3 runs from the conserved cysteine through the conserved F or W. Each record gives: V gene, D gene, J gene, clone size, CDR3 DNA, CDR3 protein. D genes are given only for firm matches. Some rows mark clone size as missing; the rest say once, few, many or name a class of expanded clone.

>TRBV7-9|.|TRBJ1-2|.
TGTGCCAGCAGCGGACTTCGGGGAAAGGATGGCTACACCTTC
CASSGLRGKDGYTF
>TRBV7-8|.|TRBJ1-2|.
TGTGCCAGCAGCCCCCTTTTAGTGGGAGGGGGGAGCTATGGCTACACCTTC
CASSPLLVGGGSYGYTF
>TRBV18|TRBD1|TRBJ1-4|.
TGTGCCAGCTCCGGCCGGACAGGATCTAATGAAAAACTGTTTTTT
CASSGRTGSNEKLFF
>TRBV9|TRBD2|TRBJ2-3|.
TGTGCCAGCAGCGTTCCCACCGGGACTAGTCTAACAGATACGCAGTATTTT
CASSVPTGTSLTDTQYF
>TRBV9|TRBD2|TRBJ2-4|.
TGTGCCAGCAGCGTAGAACTTTGGACTAGCACTCAGTACTTC
CASSVELWTSTQYF
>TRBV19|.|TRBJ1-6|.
TGTGCCAGTAGTATAGGAAACCCGGGGAGCTATAATTCACCCCTCCACTTT
CASSIGNPGSYNSPLHF
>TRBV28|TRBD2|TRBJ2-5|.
TGTGCCAGCAGTCAAGCGGGAGTTGAGACCCAGTACTTC
CASSQAGVETQYF
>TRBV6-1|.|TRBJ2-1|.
TGTGCCAGCAGTGAAGAAGTCTCCTCACCCTACAATGAGCAGTTCTTC
CASSEEVSSPYNEQFF
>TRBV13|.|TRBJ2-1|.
TGTGCCAGCAGCTTAGTGCAGGGACCCTACAATGAGCAGTTCTTC
CASSLVQGPYNEQFF
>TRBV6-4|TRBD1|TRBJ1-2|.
TGTGCCACCCAGGGGGCTAAAGGCTACACCTTC
CATQGAKGYTF
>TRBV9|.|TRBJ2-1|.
TGTGCCAGCAGCGTAGTGGGTATGACCCTTAGCTCCTACAATGAGCAGTTCTTC
CASSVVGMTLSSYNEQFF
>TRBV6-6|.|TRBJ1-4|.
TGTGCCAGCAGTTACTCAGAGGGCGGACTGTTTTTT
CASSYSEGGLFF
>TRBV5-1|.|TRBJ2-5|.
TGCGCCAGCAGCTTGGAGGGCCCGTGGGAGACCCAGTACTTC
CASSLEGPWETQYF
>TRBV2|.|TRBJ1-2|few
TGTGCCGGCAGTGACTTAGGGGACTATGGCTACACCTTC
CAGSDLGDYGYTF
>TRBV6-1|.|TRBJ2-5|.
TGTGCCAGCAGTGAGGCGTTAGCGCAGGGGGAGACCCAGTACTTC
CASSEALAQGETQYF
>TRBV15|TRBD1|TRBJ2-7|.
TGTGCCACCAAAACGGGACAGTCTTACGAGCAGTACTTC
CATKTGQSYEQYF
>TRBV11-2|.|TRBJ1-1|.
TGTGCCAGCAGCTTAGTCCCCTTGGGGACTGAAGCTTTCTTT
CASSLVPLGTEAFF
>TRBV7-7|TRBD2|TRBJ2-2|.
TGTGCTAGCAGCTTGGGACTAGCTGAGGCAACCGGGGAGCTGTTTTTT
CASSLGLAEATGELFF
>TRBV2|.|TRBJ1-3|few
TGTGCCAGCAGTGTCGTTCGCTCTGGAAACACCATATATTTT
CASSVVRSGNTIYF
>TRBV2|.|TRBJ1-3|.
TGTGCCAGCAGGGACACCTCTGGAAACACCATATATTTT
CASRDTSGNTIYF
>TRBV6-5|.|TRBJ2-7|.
TGTGCCAGCAGTTTGACAGGTACCTACGAGCAGTACTTC
CASSLTGTYEQYF
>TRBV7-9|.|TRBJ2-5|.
TGTGCCAGCAGGGGACGGATCCAAGAGACCCAGTACTTC
CASRGRIQETQYF
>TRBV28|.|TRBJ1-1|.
TGTGCCAGCAGCTCCCCCCGGGGGGGGATGAACACTGAAGCTTTCTTT
CASSSPRGGMNTEAFF
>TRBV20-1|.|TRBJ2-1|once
TGCAGTGCTAGCGGTCCGGGTGAGCAGTTCTTC
CSASGPGEQFF
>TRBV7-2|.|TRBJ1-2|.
TGTGCCAGCAGCTTAGGATTAGGAGGCTATGGCTACACCTTC
CASSLGLGGYGYTF
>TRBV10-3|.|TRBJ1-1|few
TGTGCCATCAGTGAGTCTACAGGGACTGAAGCTTTCTTT
CAISESTGTEAFF